Each of the 28 T cell receptor beta chains below was sequenced from the same sample in a study of technical replicates of blood from several donors. Profiling relied on immunoSEQ multiplex PCR, and the TCRdb table lists in-frame clones only, not all of them. The sample comprises about 70,000 clones, roughly 97% of which are singletons, and roughly 0.19% rests with the top ten. The source material was T cells isolated from PBMCs. All receptors derive from a human donor in good health.

The chain recombines TRBV15 with TRBJ1-1; 8 positions agree with TRBD1. The CDR3 has 15 amino acids. CDR1 and CDR2 from the germline V gene are LNHNV and YYDKDF (reference sequence). V shed 3 bases, J shed 5 bases, and the junction held 8 bases outside the gene matches. The CDR3 region is CATSRVTGGETEAFF. The CDR3 nucleotides read TGTGCCACCAGCAGGGTTACAGGGGGAGAAACTGAAGCTTTCTTT. Drawing the rest from reference TRBV15 and TRBJ1-1, the complete variable domain is DAMVIQNPRYQVTQFGKPVTLSCSQTLNHNVMYWYQQKSSQAPKLLFHYYDKDFNNEADTPDNFQSRRPNTSFCFLDIRSPGLGDTAMYLCATSRVTGGETEAFFGQGTRLTVV.

The genes are TRBV25-1 and TRBJ2-7, with D unresolved. CDR1 is MGHDK, CDR2 SYGVNS, per germline. Trimming took 4 bases from V and 2 from J, leaving 9 bases between them. The CDR3 runs 13 residues. This CDR3 is CASSVSYAYEQYF. The CDR3 DNA is TGTGCCAGCAGTGTCTCTTATGCCTACGAGCAGTACTTC.

V gene TRBV28 combines with J gene TRBJ2-7; D is possibly TRBD2 (6 bases). The CDR3 totals 16 residues. Trimming took 5 bases from V and 0 from J, leaving 17 bases between them. Germline lookup yields CDR1 MDHEN and CDR2 SYDVKM. DNA for the CDR3: TGTGCCAGCAGTATCGGGGGACGGGTGAGCTCCTACGAGCAGTACTTC. It codes for CASSIGGRVSSYEQYF.

The rearrangement joins TRBV7-6 to TRBJ2-1; 7 nucleotides align to TRBD1. V dropped 1 base and J dropped 3; count of bases not matched to a gene: 6. CDR3 size: 16 residues. Germline-derived CDR1 and CDR2 are SGHVS and FNYEAQ. The CDR3 spells CASSLDGGQVYNEQFF. For the CDR3, the DNA is TGTGCCAGCAGCTTAGATGGAGGACAGGTCTACAATGAGCAGTTCTTC.

This chain links TRBV11-1 with TRBJ2-1; perhaps TRBD1 as D (6 bases). CDR1 is SGHAT, CDR2 FQDESV, per germline (reference sequence). This CDR3 is built from 15 residues. V was cut by 2 bases and J by 0 bases, with 8 bases left in between. The CDR3 region has the DNA TGTGCCAGCAGCTTATGGGACAACTCCTACAATGAGCAGTTCTTC. Protein sequence: CASSLWDNSYNEQFF.

The chain joins TRBV29-1 to TRBJ2-1; TRBD2 agrees at 9 bases. This CDR3 spans 14 amino acids. V lost 4 bases, J lost 2 bases, and 3 bases stayed unmatched. Germline CDR1 reads SQVTM; CDR2 reads ANQGSEA. The CDR3 DNA sequence: TGCAGCGTTGGTAGCGGGAGTGCCTACAATGAGCAGTTCTTC. Translating gives CSVGSGSAYNEQFF.

The chain couples TRBV5-5 to TRBJ2-3; D is perhaps TRBD1 (7 bases). V dropped 6 bases and J dropped 2 bases, with 16 bases sitting between them. Germline V CDR1 and CDR2: SGHKS, YYEKEE (reference sequence). This CDR3 has 15 amino acids. The CDR3 sequence is CASTPVRGDTDTQYF. CDR3 sequence (DNA): TGTGCCAGCACGCCCGTCAGGGGGGACACAGATACGCAGTATTTT.

V is TRBV30 and J is TRBJ1-1; a possible D gene is TRBD1 (5 bases). Trimming shortened V by 0 bases and J by 11 bases, and 13 bases separated the two germline ends. The germline CDR1 and CDR2 sequences are GTSNPN and SVGIG (reference sequence). This CDR3 has 12 residues. CDR3 bases: TGTGCCTGGAGTGTATCGGGGGTTTATGCTTTCTTT. This sequence encodes CAWSVSGVYAFF.

J is TRBJ2-6 and V is TRBV29-1, with TRBD2 matching 12 bases. The CDR3 is 16 residues long. V dropped 6 bases and J dropped 4; count of bases not matched to a gene: 7. Germline values: CDR1 SQVTM, CDR2 ANQGSEA. The CDR3 loop reads CSVLGLAGTGANVLTF. As DNA, the CDR3 is TGCAGCGTGCTCGGACTAGCGGGAACGGGGGCCAACGTCCTGACTTTC.

V gene TRBV27 combines with J gene TRBJ2-3; 10 positions agree with TRBD2. Trimming removed 3 bases from V and 1 base from J; junction bases left unmatched: 16. The CDR3 spans 20 residues. CDR1 and CDR2 (germline): MNHEY, SMNVEV (reference sequence). The CDR3 DNA sequence: TGTGCCAGCAGTTTGAGAGCGGGAGGGCCTGTCGTGAAGGGCACAGATACGCAGTATTTT. Translation gives CASSLRAGGPVVKGTDTQYF.

This chain connects TRBV19 to TRBJ2-7; 11 bases align to TRBD2. V dropped 5 bases and J dropped 3; count of bases not matched to a gene: 3. The CDR3 spans 14 residues. CDR1 is LNHDA, CDR2 SQIVND, per germline (reference sequence). The CDR3 DNA follows: TGTGCCAGTAGTCCGGGACTAGCGGTCTACGAGCAGTACTTC. As protein: CASSPGLAVYEQYF. The full variable domain, completed using reference TRBV19 and TRBJ2-7, is DGGITQSPKYLFRKEGQNVTLSCEQNLNHDAMYWYRQDPGQGLRLIYYSQIVNDFQKGDIAEGYSVSREKKESFPLTVTSAQKNPTAFYLCASSPGLAVYEQYFGPGTRLTVT.

The genes are TRBV25-1 and TRBJ2-1; a weak D match, TRBD2 (6 bases). V lost 1 base, J lost 5 bases, and 12 bases lay in between. Germline CDR1 and CDR2: MGHDK and SYGVNS. This CDR3 is built from 15 residues. CDR3 residues: CASSESGDSNNEQFF. In DNA form, the CDR3 reads TGTGCCAGCAGTGAATCGGGAGACTCAAACAATGAGCAGTTCTTC.

This chain connects TRBV27 to TRBJ1-1; D is undetermined. CDR3 size: 15 residues. Between the trimmed V and J ends, which lost 6 bases and 2 bases, there was a span of 16 bases. Per germline, CDR1 MNHEY and CDR2 SMNVEV (reference sequence). The CDR3 spells CASRDPSAGNTEAFF. In nucleotides, the CDR3 is TGTGCCAGCAGGGACCCCTCTGCGGGTAACACTGAAGCTTTCTTT.

The rearrangement joins TRBV30 to TRBJ1-1; no clear D gene. V was pared by 0 bases and J by 1 base, with 18 bases between. The V gene's germline CDR1 is GTSNPN and CDR2 SVGIG (reference sequence). CDR3 length: 17 amino acids. The CDR3 loop reads CAWSVELPIIPNTEAFF. The CDR3 DNA sequence: TGTGCCTGGAGTGTAGAGTTGCCTATTATCCCGAACACTGAAGCTTTCTTT.

This chain uses TRBV10-1 with TRBJ2-3; possibly TRBD2 for D (6 bases). The CDR3 consists of 15 residues. CDR1 WNHNN and CDR2 SYGVQD come from the germline V gene (reference sequence). The V and J ends lost 4 bases and 1 base respectively, with 12 bases between them. CDR3 in amino acids: CASSARREGTDTQYF. DNA for the CDR3: TGCGCCAGCAGTGCGAGGAGGGAGGGCACAGATACGCAGTATTTT.

The chain uses TRBV7-9 and TRBJ1-1; 7 nucleotides match TRBD1. The germline V gene has CDR1 SEHNR and CDR2 FQNEAQ (reference sequence). V was pared by 5 bases and J by 7 bases, with 16 bases of the junction left unmatched. This CDR3 comprises 16 residues. DNA of the CDR3: TGTGCCAGCAGCCCCAGGGGGACTTCTGACGTCTTTGAAGCTTTCTTT. Translating it yields CASSPRGTSDVFEAFF.

The rearrangement uses TRBV7-6 and TRBJ1-2, with unresolved D. V was cut by 0 bases and J by 4 bases, with 9 bases left in between. The CDR3 has 14 residues. Per germline, CDR1 SGHVS and CDR2 FNYEAQ. For the CDR3, the DNA is TGTGCCAGCAGCTTAGCGAGGGAGGGCTATGGCTACACCTTC. This codes for CASSLAREGYGYTF.

This clone was detected only once. The V call is TRBV27, the J call TRBJ2-7; 7 nucleotides line up with TRBD1. CDR3 size: 16 residues. Losses at the gene ends were 0 bases for V and 2 bases for J; bases not matched to a gene: 7. The germline V gene encodes CDR1 MNHEY and CDR2 SMNVEV (reference sequence). This CDR3 reads CASSLSPQGLPYEQYF. CDR3 DNA sequence: TGTGCCAGCAGTTTATCGCCACAGGGGCTACCCTACGAGCAGTACTTC.

This clone was observed once. The chain employs TRBV5-1 and TRBJ1-1; a possible D gene is TRBD1 (5 bases). Germline-derived CDR1 and CDR2 are SGHRS and YFSETQ. This CDR3 has 14 amino acids. With 0 bases removed from V and 0 bases from J, the gap between germline ends came to 6 bases. The DNA of the CDR3 is TGCGCCAGCAGCTTGGCACAGGTGAACACTGAAGCTTTCTTT. Protein: CASSLAQVNTEAFF.

The V call is TRBV6-6, the J call TRBJ2-3, with D possibly being TRBD1 (6 bases). Per germline, CDR1 MNHNY and CDR2 SVGAGI (reference sequence). The V and J ends lost 8 bases and 2 bases respectively, with 11 bases between them. The CDR3 runs 13 residues. The CDR3 here is CASREGVTDTQYF. The DNA of the CDR3 is TGTGCCAGCCGTGAGGGGGTCACAGATACGCAGTATTTT.

The chain uses TRBV28 and TRBJ1-2; 8 bases match TRBD1. V dropped 4 bases and J dropped 0; count of bases not matched to a gene: 7. This CDR3 region has 16 residues. The germline V gene has CDR1 MDHEN and CDR2 SYDVKM. CDR3 residues: CASSSPGQGANYGYTF. The CDR3 nucleotides are TGTGCCAGCAGTTCCCCTGGACAGGGAGCTAACTATGGCTACACCTTC.

This chain connects TRBV5-1 to TRBJ2-7; 11 bases align to TRBD2. The germline V gene has CDR1 SGHRS and CDR2 YFSETQ. This CDR3 spans 16 amino acids. Trimming took 1 base from V and 2 from J; bases not matched to a gene: 5. CDR3 protein: CASSLQELAGAYEQYF. The DNA of the CDR3 is TGCGCCAGCAGCTTGCAAGAACTAGCGGGAGCCTACGAGCAGTACTTC.

The CDR3 nucleotides are TGTGCCAGCAGTGAAGCGCGACAGTTTTATGGCTACACCTTC. Protein: CASSEARQFYGYTF. V usage is TRBV2 and J usage is TRBJ1-2, with D possibly being TRBD1 (5 bases). The CDR3 spans 14 residues. V lost 0 bases to trimming and J lost 5 bases, with 10 bases between them. CDR1 and CDR2 (germline): SNHLY, FYNNEI.

The chain links TRBV28 to TRBJ2-5; D is undetermined. The V and J ends lost 6 bases and 3 bases respectively, with 5 bases between them. CDR3 size: 11 residues. Per the germline V gene, CDR1 is MDHEN and CDR2 is SYDVKM. The DNA of the CDR3 is TGTGCCAGCAGGATAGAAGAGACCCAGTACTTC. Translating it yields CASRIEETQYF. The whole variable domain, filled in from reference TRBV28 and TRBJ2-5, reads DVKVTQSSRYLVKRTGEKVFLECVQDMDHENMFWYRQDPGLGLRLIYFSYDVKMKEKGDIPEGYSVSREKKERFSLILESASTNQTSMYLCASRIEETQYFGPGTRLLVL.

J is TRBJ1-1 and V is TRBV9, with D unclear. V was trimmed by 7 bases and J by 1 base, leaving 8 bases between them. Looked up from germline, CDR1 is SGDLS and CDR2 is YYNGEE. The CDR3 runs 12 residues. The CDR3 nucleotides are TGTGCCAGCGGACTAGAGAACACTGAAGCTTTCTTT. Its protein product is CASGLENTEAFF.

This clone came up a few times. V is TRBV25-1 and J is TRBJ2-7; D possibly corresponds to TRBD1 (5 bases). Germline V gives CDR1 MGHDK, CDR2 SYGVNS. The CDR3 extends over 13 amino acids. The ends were cut back, 3 bases at V and 7 bases at J, with 13 bases in the middle. The CDR3 bases are TGTGCCAGCAGTGATTACACAGGCAGGGAGCAGTACTTC. It is translated as CASSDYTGREQYF.

V and J are TRBV5-1 and TRBJ2-7; D is possibly TRBD2 (6 bases). Trimming shortened V by 2 bases and J by 2 bases, and 11 bases separated the two germline ends. The CDR3 totals 14 residues. Germline V gives CDR1 SGHRS, CDR2 YFSETQ. CDR3 protein: CASSLRGIPYEQYF. CDR3 in DNA: TGCGCCAGCAGCTTACGGGGGATCCCCTACGAGCAGTACTTC.

The V call is TRBV18, the J call TRBJ1-2, with TRBD1 matching 9 bases. The CDR3 has 15 amino acids. Trimming took 6 bases from V and 5 from J; bases not matched to a gene: 10. In germline, CDR1 is KGHSH, CDR2 LQKENI. DNA of the CDR3: TGTGCCAGCTCGAACCCTGCGGGACAGGGATATGGCTACACCTTC. Its protein is CASSNPAGQGYGYTF.